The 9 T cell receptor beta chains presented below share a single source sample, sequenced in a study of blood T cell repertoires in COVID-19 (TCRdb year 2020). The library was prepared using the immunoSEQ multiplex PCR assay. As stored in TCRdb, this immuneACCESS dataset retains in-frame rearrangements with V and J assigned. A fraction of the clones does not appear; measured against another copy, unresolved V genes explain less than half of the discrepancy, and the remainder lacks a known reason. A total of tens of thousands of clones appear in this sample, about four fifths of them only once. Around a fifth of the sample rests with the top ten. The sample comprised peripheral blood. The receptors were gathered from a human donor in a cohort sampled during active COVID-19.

CDR3 nucleotide sequence: TGTGCCAGCAGCCGCCTAGCGGGAGGTGTTCGGCAGTACTTC. As protein: CASSRLAGGVRQYF. The chain links TRBV6-2 or TRBV6-3 to TRBJ2-7, with TRBD2 matching 11 bases. After removal of 6 bases from V and 9 bases from J, the junction contained 10 bases not matched to a gene. Germline V gene sequence: CDR1 MNHEY, CDR2 SVGEGT. The CDR3 totals 14 residues.

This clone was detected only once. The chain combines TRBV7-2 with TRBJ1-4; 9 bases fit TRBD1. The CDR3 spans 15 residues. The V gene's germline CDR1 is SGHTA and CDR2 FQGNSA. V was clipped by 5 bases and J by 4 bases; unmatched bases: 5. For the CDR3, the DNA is TGTGCCAGCAGCCTACAGGGGGCTAATAATGAAAAACTGTTTTTT. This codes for CASSLQGANNEKLFF.

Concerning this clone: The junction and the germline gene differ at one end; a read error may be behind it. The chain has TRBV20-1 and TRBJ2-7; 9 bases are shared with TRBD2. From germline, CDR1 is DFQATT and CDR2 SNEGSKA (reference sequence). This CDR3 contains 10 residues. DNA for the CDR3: TGCAGTGCTGCCTCCGGGACTAGCCGGTTC. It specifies CSAASGTSRF.

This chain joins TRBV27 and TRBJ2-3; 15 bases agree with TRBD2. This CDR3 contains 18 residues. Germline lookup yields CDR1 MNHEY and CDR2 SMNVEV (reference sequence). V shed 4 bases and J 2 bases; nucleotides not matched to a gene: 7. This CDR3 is CASSWGLAGGPYTDTQYF. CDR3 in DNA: TGTGCCAGCAGTTGGGGACTAGCGGGAGGACCATACACAGATACGCAGTATTTT.

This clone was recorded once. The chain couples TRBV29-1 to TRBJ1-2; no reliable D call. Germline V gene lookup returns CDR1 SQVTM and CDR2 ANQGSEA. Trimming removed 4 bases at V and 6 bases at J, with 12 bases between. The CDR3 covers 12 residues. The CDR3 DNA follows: TGCAGCGTTGTAGACCTAGCCCATGGCTACACCTTC. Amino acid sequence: CSVVDLAHGYTF. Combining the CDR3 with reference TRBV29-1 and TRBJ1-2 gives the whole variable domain SAVISQKPSRDICQRGTSLTIQCQVDSQVTMMFWYRQQPGQSLTLIATANQGSEATYESGFVIDKFPISRPNLTFSTLTVSNMSPEDSSIYLCSVVDLAHGYTFGSGTRLTVV.

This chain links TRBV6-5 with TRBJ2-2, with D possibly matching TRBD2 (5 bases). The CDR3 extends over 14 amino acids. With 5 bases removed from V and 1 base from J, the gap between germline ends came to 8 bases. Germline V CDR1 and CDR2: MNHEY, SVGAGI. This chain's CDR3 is CASSRERNTGELFF. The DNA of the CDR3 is TGTGCCAGCAGTAGGGAGCGGAACACCGGGGAGCTGTTTTTT.

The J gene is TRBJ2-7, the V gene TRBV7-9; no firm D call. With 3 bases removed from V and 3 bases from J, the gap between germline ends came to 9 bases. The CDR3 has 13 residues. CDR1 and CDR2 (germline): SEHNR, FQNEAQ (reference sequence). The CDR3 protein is CASSFESIYEQYF. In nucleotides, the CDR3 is TGTGCCAGCAGCTTCGAGTCAATCTACGAGCAGTACTTC. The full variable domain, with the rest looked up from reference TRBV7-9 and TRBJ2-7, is DTGVSQNPRHKITKRGQNVTFRCDPISEHNRLYWYRQTLGQGPEFLTYFQNEAQLEKSRLLSDRFSAERPKGSFSTLEIQRTEQGDSAMYLCASSFESIYEQYFGPGTRLTVT.

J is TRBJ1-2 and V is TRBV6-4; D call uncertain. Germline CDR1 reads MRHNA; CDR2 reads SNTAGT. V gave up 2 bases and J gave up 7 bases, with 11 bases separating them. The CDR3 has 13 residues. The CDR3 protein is CASSDGGLVGYTF. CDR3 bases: TGTGCCAGCAGTGACGGAGGTTTGGTTGGCTACACCTTC.

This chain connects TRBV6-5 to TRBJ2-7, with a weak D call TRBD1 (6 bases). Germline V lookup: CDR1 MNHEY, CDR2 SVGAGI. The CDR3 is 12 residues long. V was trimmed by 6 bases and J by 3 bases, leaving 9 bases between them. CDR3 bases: TGTGCCAGCAGCCGGGACAACTACGAGCAGTACTTC. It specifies CASSRDNYEQYF.